A selection of T cell receptor beta chains follows, all from one sample in a study of CD8+ T cells in alopecia areata. The table came from immunoSEQ multiplex PCR; TCRdb's copy has only in-frame clones and leaves some out. The sample carries 45,000 to 70,000 clones, 90% to 97% recorded once. Sample: CD8+ T cells sorted from blood, taken at week 0. These receptors were obtained from a human donor with alopecia areata. Both conserved end residues are part of each CDR3. Fields, in order: D gene, clone size, J gene, V gene, CDR3 protein, CDR3 DNA. A D gene is named only where the DNA matches it firmly. The listing skips clone size in some rows; elsewhere it reads once, few, many or a size class.

d_call: TRBD1; clone_size: NA; j_call: TRBJ1-5; v_call: TRBV19; cdr3_aa: CASRLGPGQGAGENQPQHF; cdr3_nt: TGTGCCAGTAGATTGGGTCCGGGACAGGGGGCCGGAGAGAATCAGCCCCAGCATTTT
d_call: NA; clone_size: NA; j_call: TRBJ2-7; v_call: TRBV7-8; cdr3_aa: CASSATRGREDYEQYF; cdr3_nt: TGTGCCAGCAGCGCAACCCGAGGCAGGGAAGACTACGAGCAGTACTTC
d_call: TRBD1; clone_size: once; j_call: TRBJ1-1; v_call: TRBV7-2; cdr3_aa: CASSLDRGGTEAFF; cdr3_nt: TGTGCCAGCAGCTTGGACAGGGGTGGGACTGAAGCTTTCTTT
d_call: NA; clone_size: few; j_call: TRBJ2-5; v_call: TRBV13; cdr3_aa: CASSLNRGHETQYF; cdr3_nt: TGTGCCAGCAGCCTAAACCGGGGCCATGAGACCCAGTACTTC
d_call: NA; clone_size: once; j_call: TRBJ2-5; v_call: TRBV2; cdr3_aa: CASSEKLREIQETQYF; cdr3_nt: TGTGCCAGCAGTGAAAAGCTCCGGGAGATCCAAGAGACCCAGTACTTC
d_call: NA; clone_size: NA; j_call: TRBJ2-5; v_call: TRBV5-6; cdr3_aa: CASSLSPETQYF; cdr3_nt: TGTGCCAGCAGCTTGTCACCGGAGACCCAGTACTTC
d_call: NA; clone_size: NA; j_call: TRBJ1-6; v_call: TRBV28; cdr3_aa: CASSTTGNSPLHF; cdr3_nt: TGTGCCAGCAGTACTACAGGGAATTCACCCCTCCACTTT
d_call: NA; clone_size: NA; j_call: TRBJ2-3; v_call: TRBV11-3; cdr3_aa: CASSLGSSTDTQYF; cdr3_nt: TGTGCCAGCAGCTTGGGCAGCAGCACAGATACGCAGTATTTT
d_call: NA; clone_size: NA; j_call: TRBJ2-1; v_call: TRBV5-4; cdr3_aa: CASSLVGDAYRRFF; cdr3_nt: TGTGCCAGCAGCTTGGTGGGGGACGCGTACAGGCGGTTCTTC
d_call: TRBD1; clone_size: NA; j_call: TRBJ2-6; v_call: TRBV11-2; cdr3_aa: CASSLEDRALSGANVLTF; cdr3_nt: TGTGCCAGCAGCTTAGAAGACAGGGCCCTCTCTGGGGCCAACGTCCTGACTTTC
d_call: NA; clone_size: NA; j_call: TRBJ2-3; v_call: TRBV7-9; cdr3_aa: CASSAHRGGDTDTQYF; cdr3_nt: TGTGCCAGCAGCGCCCACAGGGGAGGGGACACAGATACGCAGTATTTT
d_call: NA; clone_size: NA; j_call: TRBJ2-5; v_call: TRBV13; cdr3_aa: CASSLSQYQETQYF; cdr3_nt: TGTGCCAGCAGCCTCAGTCAGTACCAAGAGACCCAGTACTTC
d_call: NA; clone_size: NA; j_call: TRBJ2-7; v_call: TRBV7-9; cdr3_aa: CASSLIPGVGEQYF; cdr3_nt: TGTGCCAGCAGCTTAATCCCAGGGGTAGGAGAGCAGTACTTC
d_call: NA; clone_size: NA; j_call: TRBJ2-5; v_call: TRBV6-1; cdr3_aa: CASSDLMGGRETQYF; cdr3_nt: TGTGCCAGCAGTGACCTTATGGGGGGGCGCGAGACCCAGTACTTC
d_call: TRBD1; clone_size: NA; j_call: TRBJ2-2; v_call: TRBV10-3; cdr3_aa: CAINSYGTATNTGELFF; cdr3_nt: TGTGCCATCAATAGTTATGGGACAGCGACCAACACCGGGGAGCTGTTTTTT
d_call: TRBD2; clone_size: NA; j_call: TRBJ2-5; v_call: TRBV5-4; cdr3_aa: CASSLELAGGETQYF; cdr3_nt: TGTGCCAGCAGCTTGGAACTAGCGGGGGGAGAGACCCAGTACTTC
d_call: TRBD1; clone_size: NA; j_call: TRBJ2-1; v_call: TRBV19; cdr3_aa: CASSYRTGGRNEQFF; cdr3_nt: TGTGCCAGTAGTTACAGGACAGGGGGCCGCAATGAGCAGTTCTTC
d_call: TRBD1; clone_size: NA; j_call: TRBJ1-6; v_call: TRBV6-5; cdr3_aa: CASSYAGTENSPLHF; cdr3_nt: TGTGCCAGCAGTTACGCCGGGACAGAGAATTCACCCCTCCACTTT
d_call: NA; clone_size: NA; j_call: TRBJ1-1; v_call: TRBV7-2; cdr3_aa: CASSLMNTEAFF; cdr3_nt: TGTGCCAGCAGCTTAATGAACACTGAAGCTTTCTTT
d_call: NA; clone_size: NA; j_call: TRBJ2-2; v_call: TRBV27; cdr3_aa: CASSLNRNTGELFF; cdr3_nt: TGTGCCAGCAGTTTAAACAGGAACACCGGGGAGCTGTTTTTT
d_call: TRBD1; clone_size: once; j_call: TRBJ1-6; v_call: TRBV5-5; cdr3_aa: CASSSGQGEEGLHF; cdr3_nt: TGTGCCAGCAGCTCCGGACAGGGAGAGGAAGGGCTCCACTTT
d_call: NA; clone_size: NA; j_call: TRBJ2-7; v_call: TRBV4-3; cdr3_aa: CASSQDTGSPYEQYF; cdr3_nt: TGCGCCAGCAGCCAAGATACGGGCAGCCCCTACGAGCAGTACTTC
d_call: NA; clone_size: once; j_call: TRBJ2-1; v_call: TRBV5-4; cdr3_aa: CASSDYNEQFF; cdr3_nt: TGTGCCAGCAGCGACTACAATGAGCAGTTCTTC
d_call: NA; clone_size: NA; j_call: TRBJ2-3; v_call: TRBV29-1; cdr3_aa: CSVDGRGRHTQYF; cdr3_nt: TGCAGCGTGGACGGGAGGGGGCGGCATACGCAGTATTTT
d_call: NA; clone_size: once; j_call: TRBJ1-4; v_call: TRBV5-1; cdr3_aa: CASSLASNEKLFF; cdr3_nt: TGCGCCAGCAGCTTGGCCAGTAATGAAAAACTGTTTTTT
d_call: TRBD1; clone_size: NA; j_call: TRBJ1-1; v_call: TRBV6-4; cdr3_aa: CASTTVPGGLTEAFF; cdr3_nt: TGTGCCAGCACAACCGTTCCAGGGGGTTTAACTGAAGCTTTCTTT
d_call: NA; clone_size: NA; j_call: TRBJ2-7; v_call: TRBV2; cdr3_aa: CASSVRLVGSYEQYF; cdr3_nt: TGTGCCAGCAGTGTAAGACTAGTAGGCTCCTACGAGCAGTACTTC
d_call: NA; clone_size: NA; j_call: TRBJ2-1; v_call: TRBV7-9; cdr3_aa: CASSLDASLMEQFF; cdr3_nt: TGTGCCAGCAGCTTAGACGCCTCTCTCATGGAGCAGTTCTTC
d_call: NA; clone_size: once; j_call: TRBJ2-7; v_call: TRBV29-1; cdr3_aa: CSVEGPLSPYEQYF; cdr3_nt: TGCAGCGTTGAAGGGCCCCTGTCCCCCTACGAGCAGTACTTC
d_call: TRBD2; clone_size: NA; j_call: TRBJ2-7; v_call: TRBV4-3; cdr3_aa: CASSRSGTSVYEQYF; cdr3_nt: TGCGCCAGCAGCCGATCCGGGACTAGCGTCTACGAGCAGTACTTC
d_call: TRBD1; clone_size: once; j_call: TRBJ1-2; v_call: TRBV9; cdr3_aa: CASSAGSEDRGYGYTF; cdr3_nt: TGTGCCAGCAGCGCCGGCTCGGAGGACAGGGGTTATGGCTACACCTTC
d_call: NA; clone_size: NA; j_call: TRBJ2-5; v_call: TRBV4-1; cdr3_aa: CASSQDEGGGETQYF; cdr3_nt: TGCGCCAGCAGCCAAGATGAGGGCGGTGGGGAGACCCAGTACTTC
d_call: TRBD2; clone_size: NA; j_call: TRBJ2-7; v_call: TRBV7-9; cdr3_aa: CASSIYSGGYYEQYF; cdr3_nt: TGTGCCAGCAGCATTTATAGCGGGGGGTATTACGAGCAGTACTTC
d_call: NA; clone_size: NA; j_call: TRBJ1-1; v_call: TRBV14; cdr3_aa: CASSHQNTEAFF; cdr3_nt: TGTGCCAGCAGCCATCAAAACACTGAAGCTTTCTTT
d_call: NA; clone_size: NA; j_call: TRBJ2-7; v_call: TRBV4-1; cdr3_aa: CASSQGVGDPYEQYF; cdr3_nt: TGCGCCAGCAGCCAAGGGGTGGGGGATCCCTACGAGCAGTACTTC
d_call: TRBD2; clone_size: NA; j_call: TRBJ2-7; v_call: TRBV14; cdr3_aa: CASSQEPRLAFNEQYF; cdr3_nt: TGTGCCAGCAGCCAAGAGCCACGACTAGCGTTCAACGAGCAGTACTTC
d_call: TRBD1; clone_size: NA; j_call: TRBJ2-7; v_call: TRBV5-5; cdr3_aa: CASSAPGTAYEQYF; cdr3_nt: TGTGCCAGCAGCGCCCCCGGGACAGCCTACGAGCAGTACTTC
d_call: TRBD1; clone_size: NA; j_call: TRBJ2-1; v_call: TRBV4-1; cdr3_aa: CASSQVTGDYNEQFF; cdr3_nt: TGCGCCAGCAGCCAAGTCACAGGGGACTACAATGAGCAGTTCTTC
d_call: TRBD2; clone_size: NA; j_call: TRBJ2-5; v_call: TRBV11-3; cdr3_aa: CASRGGSGDETQYF; cdr3_nt: TGTGCCAGCAGGGGCGGGAGCGGGGACGAGACCCAGTACTTC
d_call: NA; clone_size: NA; j_call: TRBJ2-5; v_call: TRBV19; cdr3_aa: CASSIDVGPRETQYF; cdr3_nt: TGTGCCAGTAGTATAGACGTGGGACCAAGGGAGACCCAGTACTTC
d_call: NA; clone_size: NA; j_call: TRBJ1-1; v_call: TRBV7-9; cdr3_aa: CASSLVSGSNTEAFF; cdr3_nt: TGTGCCAGCAGCTTAGTTTCAGGAAGTAACACTGAAGCTTTCTTT
d_call: NA; clone_size: NA; j_call: TRBJ2-2; v_call: TRBV5-1; cdr3_aa: CASSYKAGELFF; cdr3_nt: TGCGCCAGCAGCTATAAGGCCGGGGAGCTGTTTTTT
d_call: TRBD2; clone_size: NA; j_call: TRBJ2-7; v_call: TRBV4-1; cdr3_aa: CASSQARTSGKYEQYF; cdr3_nt: TGCGCCAGCAGCCAAGCACGGACTAGCGGGAAATACGAGCAGTACTTC
d_call: TRBD2; clone_size: once; j_call: TRBJ2-1; v_call: TRBV4-1; cdr3_aa: CASSQTTSGGEDEQFF; cdr3_nt: TGCGCCAGCAGCCAAACTACTAGCGGGGGGGAAGATGAGCAGTTCTTC
d_call: NA; clone_size: NA; j_call: TRBJ2-1; v_call: TRBV7-9; cdr3_aa: CASSLARGEGYNEQFF; cdr3_nt: TGTGCCAGCAGCTTAGCGCGAGGGGAAGGCTACAATGAGCAGTTCTTC
d_call: NA; clone_size: NA; j_call: TRBJ2-7; v_call: TRBV29-1; cdr3_aa: CSVRDRTYEQYF; cdr3_nt: TGCAGCGTGCGAGACAGAACCTACGAGCAGTACTTC
d_call: NA; clone_size: NA; j_call: TRBJ1-6; v_call: TRBV7-9; cdr3_aa: CASSGERYDSPLHF; cdr3_nt: TGTGCCAGCAGCGGGGAGAGGTACGATTCACCCCTCCACTTT
d_call: NA; clone_size: NA; j_call: TRBJ1-2; v_call: TRBV5-4; cdr3_aa: CASSSRQSGIDGYTF; cdr3_nt: TGTGCCAGCAGCTCACGACAGTCGGGGATAGATGGCTACACCTTC
d_call: TRBD2; clone_size: NA; j_call: TRBJ2-3; v_call: TRBV5-1; cdr3_aa: CASGASGFTDTQYF; cdr3_nt: TGCGCCAGCGGGGCTAGCGGATTCACAGATACGCAGTATTTT
d_call: TRBD2; clone_size: NA; j_call: TRBJ2-5; v_call: TRBV5-4; cdr3_aa: CASSSWGGPPETQYF; cdr3_nt: TGTGCCAGCAGCTCGTGGGGGGGACCGCCGGAGACCCAGTACTTC
d_call: NA; clone_size: NA; j_call: TRBJ1-6; v_call: TRBV27; cdr3_aa: CASSSQGNNSPLHF; cdr3_nt: TGTGCCAGCAGTTCACAGGGCAACAATTCACCCCTCCACTTT
d_call: NA; clone_size: NA; j_call: TRBJ2-7; v_call: TRBV11-2; cdr3_aa: CASSLGGDNYEQYF; cdr3_nt: TGTGCCAGCAGCTTAGGGGGGGACAACTACGAGCAGTACTTC
d_call: TRBD1; clone_size: NA; j_call: TRBJ2-7; v_call: TRBV23-1; cdr3_aa: CASSQSGRDRGYEQYF; cdr3_nt: TGCGCCAGCAGTCAATCGGGGAGGGACAGGGGGTACGAGCAGTACTTC
d_call: TRBD1; clone_size: once; j_call: TRBJ2-7; v_call: TRBV13; cdr3_aa: CASSWGTGLSYEQYF; cdr3_nt: TGTGCCAGCAGCTGGGGGACAGGACTCTCCTACGAGCAGTACTTC
d_call: TRBD1; clone_size: NA; j_call: TRBJ2-7; v_call: TRBV7-6; cdr3_aa: CASSDPGQVHEQYF; cdr3_nt: TGTGCCAGCAGCGATCCAGGACAGGTCCACGAGCAGTACTTC